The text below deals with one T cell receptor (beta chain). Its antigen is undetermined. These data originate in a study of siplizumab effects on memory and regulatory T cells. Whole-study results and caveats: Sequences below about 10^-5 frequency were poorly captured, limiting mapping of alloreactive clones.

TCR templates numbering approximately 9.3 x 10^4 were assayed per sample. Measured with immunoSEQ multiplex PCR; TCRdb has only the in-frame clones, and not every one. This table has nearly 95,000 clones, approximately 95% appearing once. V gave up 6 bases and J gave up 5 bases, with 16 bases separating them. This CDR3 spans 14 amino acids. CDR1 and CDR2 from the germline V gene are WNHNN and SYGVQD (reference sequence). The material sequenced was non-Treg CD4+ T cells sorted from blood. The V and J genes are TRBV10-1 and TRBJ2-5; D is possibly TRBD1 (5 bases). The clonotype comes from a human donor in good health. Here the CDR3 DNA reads TGCGCCAGCAGGATTTGGGGCCTTTCGGAGACCCAGTACTTC. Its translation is CASRIWGLSETQYF.